The clone carrying this TCR beta chain was found many times. This entry comes from a study of T cells in Graves' hyperthyroidism and ophthalmopathy. Among the patients, aged 18 to 65, hyperthyroidism was newly diagnosed and had lasted under 2 months. Trimming took 3 bases from V and 9 from J, leaving 12 bases between them. This CDR3 has 13 amino acids. CDR1 is MDHEN, CDR2 SYDVKM, per germline. Amplified TCR beta CDR3 regions derived from RNA transcripts. With the HTBI primer set, the TCR CDR3 went through a first round of RT-PCR. Via MiXCR, TCRdb re-called the multiplex PCR reads, giving one row per CDR3 protein. The table has 700,000 or so distinct CDR3 sequences, 16% seen once.

V is TRBV28 and J is TRBJ2-1; D remains unclear. This TCR derives from a man younger than 35 with Graves' hyperthyroidism. The sequenced sample consisted of blood. CDR3 sequence reads: CASSFASPPEQFF. In nucleotides, the CDR3 is TGTGCCAGCAGTTTTGCTAGTCCCCCTGAGCAGTTCTTC.